What follows are 2 T cell receptor beta chains derived from one specimen sequenced in a study of OX40 agonist ivuxolimab in advanced cancers. Profiling relied on immunoSEQ multiplex PCR, and the TCRdb table lists in-frame clones only, not all of them. Counted here are about 84,000 clones, approximately 80% occurring once; the ten biggest clones make up approximately 2.6%. This material consisted of CD4+ or CD8+ T cells sorted from blood, taken in a trial of the OX40 agonist ivuxolimab. The receptors were sampled from an adult with an advanced solid tumor such as melanoma, head and neck, liver or kidney cancer.

This chain joins TRBV7-9 and TRBJ1-1; 12 positions agree with TRBD1. This CDR3 spans 15 amino acids. Germline lookup yields CDR1 SEHNR and CDR2 FQNEAQ (reference sequence). J lost 4 bases, V lost 4 bases, and 4 bases had no gene match. CDR3 protein: CASSSGQGASTEAFF. The CDR3, as DNA: TGTGCCAGCAGCTCGGGACAGGGGGCGAGCACTGAAGCTTTCTTT.

The chain carries TRBV7-8 and TRBJ2-2; TRBD1 agrees at 10 bases. This CDR3 region has 18 residues. V shed 5 bases and J 4 bases; nucleotides not matched to a gene: 13. Germline V gene lookup returns CDR1 SGHVS and CDR2 FQNEAQ. The CDR3 DNA reads as TGTGCCAGCAGCCTCCGGGACAGGGGACTACTTATCACCGGGGAGCTGTTTTTT. This codes for CASSLRDRGLLITGELFF.